The 26 T cell receptor beta chains listed next were all sequenced from one sample in a study of T cell changes during pregnancy in multiple sclerosis. Sequencing was performed with immunoSEQ multiplex PCR; in TCRdb, only in-frame clones are kept and a portion is missing. Of 40,000 to 60,000 clones listed, 75% to 90% are singletons. The input for sequencing was peripheral blood, taken in the first trimester of pregnancy. Receptor source: a female donor in good health, enrolled as a control in a pregnancy study.

The chain links TRBV18 to TRBJ1-1, with D perhaps matching TRBD1 (5 bases). Germline CDR1 is KGHSH and CDR2 is LQKENI. V lost 2 bases, J lost 3 bases, and 10 bases lay in between. The CDR3 totals 14 residues. For the CDR3, the DNA is TGTGCCAGCTCACCAGGGGGAGGGGACACTGAAGCTTTCTTT. Residues: CASSPGGGDTEAFF.

This chain uses TRBV5-6 with TRBJ2-1, with D tentatively TRBD2 (5 bases). Deletions cut 1 base from V and 9 bases from J, with 14 bases between. The CDR3 length is 14 residues. Germline V lookup: CDR1 SGHDT, CDR2 YYEEEE. The CDR3 protein is CASSLRGKGIEQFF. In nucleotides, the CDR3 is TGTGCCAGCAGCTTGCGGGGTAAGGGCATTGAGCAGTTCTTC.

The CDR3 protein is CASSLGTGRANYGYTF. CDR3 sequence (DNA): TGTGCCAGCTCACTGGGGACAGGTCGAGCTAACTATGGCTACACCTTC. This sequence joins TRBV18 and TRBJ1-2; TRBD1 matches at 8 bases. The CDR3 is 16 amino acids. V dropped 4 bases and J dropped 0; count of bases not matched to a gene: 7. Germline-derived CDR1 and CDR2 are KGHSH and LQKENI.

The chain employs TRBV30 and TRBJ2-4; tentative D call: TRBD2 (6 bases). CDR1 and CDR2 (germline): GTSNPN, SVGIG (reference sequence). The CDR3 is 17 residues long. V was clipped by 1 base and J by 1 base, with 17 bases between them. DNA for the CDR3: TGTGCCTGGAGTGGGAGCTGGCGGGGCCTGGCCAAAAACATTCAGTACTTC. Its protein is CAWSGSWRGLAKNIQYF. The full variable domain, completed using reference TRBV30 and TRBJ2-4, is SQTIHQWPATLVQPVGSPLSLECTVEGTSNPNLYWYRQAAGRGLQLLFYSVGIGQISSEVPQNLSASRPQDRQFILSSKKLLLSDSGFYLCAWSGSWRGLAKNIQYFGAGTRLSVL.

The rearrangement links TRBV28 to TRBJ2-7; D gene unclear. The V end was cut by 10 bases, the J end by 2 bases, with 9 bases between. The CDR3 is 11 residues long. The germline V gene encodes CDR1 MDHEN and CDR2 SYDVKM. The CDR3 bases are TGTGCCACCCTGAGCCCCTACGAGCAGTACTTC. As protein: CATLSPYEQYF.

This chain joins TRBV5-4 and TRBJ2-2; the match to TRBD2 covers 10 bases. Losses at the gene ends were 4 bases for V and 7 bases for J; bases not matched to a gene: 10. CDR1 is SGHNT, CDR2 YYREEE, per germline (reference sequence). The CDR3 consists of 16 residues. The CDR3 DNA reads as TGTGCCAGCAGCGCGGGCGGGCTAGCGGGAGTCGGGGAGCTGTTTTTT. This encodes CASSAGGLAGVGELFF.

This clone was picked up one time. The chain joins TRBV5-1 to TRBJ2-1; 9 positions match TRBD2. The CDR3 length is 17 residues. Germline assignment: CDR1 SGHRS and CDR2 YFSETQ. Trimming cost V 1 base and J 0 bases; bases outside gene matches: 5. The CDR3 loop reads CASSLLAGVSSYNEQFF. In DNA form, the CDR3 reads TGCGCCAGCAGCTTGTTAGCGGGGGTGAGCTCCTACAATGAGCAGTTCTTC. Drawing the rest from reference TRBV5-1 and TRBJ2-1, the complete variable domain is KAGVTQTPRYLIKTRGQQVTLSCSPISGHRSVSWYQQTPGQGLQFLFEYFSETQRNKGNFPGRFSGRQFSNSRSEMNVSTLELGDSALYLCASSLLAGVSSYNEQFFGPGTRLTVL.

The V gene is TRBV5-6, the J gene TRBJ2-7; TRBD1 is a possible D gene (5 bases). V was trimmed by 0 bases and J by 3 bases, leaving 13 bases between them. Germline V gene lookup returns CDR1 SGHDT and CDR2 YYEEEE. The CDR3 has 15 residues. The chain's CDR3 is CASSLGGGAHYEQYF. Here the CDR3 DNA reads TGTGCCAGCAGCTTGGGTGGTGGGGCCCACTACGAGCAGTACTTC.

In its sample, this clone was seen once. This chain links TRBV18 with TRBJ2-7; possibly TRBD2 for D (5 bases). Trimming took off 4 bases at V and 0 bases at J, with 13 bases between the two ends. The CDR3 has 15 amino acids. Germline CDR1 and CDR2: KGHSH and LQKENI. In DNA, the CDR3 is TGTGCCAGCTCACTCAGCGGAACCAGCTCCTACGAGCAGTACTTC. This codes for CASSLSGTSSYEQYF.

The chain couples TRBV6-6 to TRBJ2-5, with TRBD1 identical over 7 bases. V trimming: 6 bases; J trimming: 5 bases; junction bases outside the gene matches: 6. The CDR3 runs 13 residues. In germline, CDR1 is MNHNY, CDR2 SVGAGI (reference sequence). CDR3 sequence: CASRGQAVETQYF. DNA of the CDR3: TGTGCCAGCAGAGGACAGGCTGTCGAGACCCAGTACTTC.

This chain uses TRBV10-2 with TRBJ2-1; D gene ambiguous. Germline V gene lookup returns CDR1 WSHSY and CDR2 SAAADI. CDR3 size: 16 residues. The V end lost 6 bases, the J end lost 0 bases, and 15 bases lay between the germline ends. The CDR3 protein is CASRFKPPGSYNEQFF. CDR3 nucleotide sequence: TGCGCCAGCAGATTCAAACCCCCAGGCTCCTACAATGAGCAGTTCTTC.

The chain is built from TRBV7-2 and TRBJ2-1, with D tentatively TRBD2 (6 bases). Germline loops: CDR1 SGHTA, CDR2 FQGNSA. V shed 5 bases and J shed 6 bases, with 23 bases lying between them. The CDR3 has 17 residues. The CDR3, as DNA: TGTGCCAGCAGCCCCAGTGCGGGGAGGCCCTCCGCCAATGAGCAGTTCTTC. Encoded protein: CASSPSAGRPSANEQFF. The whole variable domain, filled in from reference TRBV7-2 and TRBJ2-1, reads GAGVSQSPSNKVTEKGKDVELRCDPISGHTALYWYRQSLGQGLEFLIYFQGNSAPDKSGLPSDRFSAERTGGSVSTLTIQRTQQEDSAVYLCASSPSAGRPSANEQFFGPGTRLTVL.

The V and J genes are TRBV6-5 and TRBJ1-6, with 7 bases matching TRBD1. The ends lost 7 bases at V and 11 bases at J; junction bases unmatched: 11. The CDR3 loop spans 14 amino acids. Germline loops: CDR1 MNHEY, CDR2 SVGAGI. The CDR3 protein is CASTKDRKVTPLHF. CDR3 nucleotide sequence: TGTGCCAGCACCAAGGACAGGAAAGTTACACCCCTCCACTTT.

The chain has TRBV30 and TRBJ1-2; perhaps TRBD1 as D (6 bases). CDR1 is GTSNPN and CDR2 is SVGIG in the germline V gene (reference sequence). The CDR3 extends over 13 amino acids. The ends were cut back, 2 bases at V and 4 bases at J, with 11 bases in the middle. For the CDR3, the DNA is TGTGCCTGGAGTTACCAAGGGGGCTATGGCTACACCTTC. Its protein product is CAWSYQGGYGYTF. The whole variable domain, filled in from reference TRBV30 and TRBJ1-2, reads SQTIHQWPATLVQPVGSPLSLECTVEGTSNPNLYWYRQAAGRGLQLLFYSVGIGQISSEVPQNLSASRPQDRQFILSSKKLLLSDSGFYLCAWSYQGGYGYTFGSGTRLTVV.

The CDR3 sequence is CASSLRDSDTDTQYF. The CDR3 region has the DNA TGTGCCAGCAGTTTACGGGACAGTGACACAGATACGCAGTATTTT. The J gene is TRBJ2-3, the V gene TRBV28, with TRBD1 matching over 7 bases. Per the germline V gene, CDR1 is MDHEN and CDR2 is SYDVKM. This CDR3 has 15 amino acids. With V trimmed by 2 bases and J by 2 bases, 4 bases remained unmatched. Looking up the rest from reference TRBV28 and TRBJ2-3 gives the full variable domain: DVKVTQSSRYLVKRTGEKVFLECVQDMDHENMFWYRQDPGLGLRLIYFSYDVKMKEKGDIPEGYSVSREKKERFSLILESASTNQTSMYLCASSLRDSDTDTQYFGPGTRLTVL.

This clone showed up just once. The V gene is TRBV10-3, the J gene TRBJ2-2; D perhaps matches TRBD2 (5 bases). V gave up 0 bases and J gave up 2 bases, with 13 bases separating them. Germline assignment: CDR1 ENHRY and CDR2 SYGVKD. This CDR3 has 17 amino acids. The CDR3 spells CAISESRVLLNTGELFF. The CDR3 bases are TGTGCCATCAGTGAGTCGCGGGTTCTTCTAAACACCGGGGAGCTGTTTTTT.

This rearrangement joins TRBV4-3 to TRBJ2-3, with 9 positions matching TRBD2. The CDR3 runs 17 residues. J gave up 3 bases and V 0 bases, and 7 bases lay outside the gene matches. Per the germline V gene, CDR1 is LGHNA and CDR2 is YSLEER. In DNA, the CDR3 is TGCGCCAGCAGCCAAGAAAGGGCGGGAGGGGGGACAGATACGCAGTATTTT. Translated, it gives CASSQERAGGGTDTQYF.

The chain carries TRBV7-9 and TRBJ1-2, with D possibly being TRBD1 (6 bases). Per the germline V gene, CDR1 is SEHNR and CDR2 is FQNEAQ (reference sequence). The CDR3 runs to 14 residues. V was trimmed by 5 bases and J by 5 bases, leaving 15 bases between them. CDR3 nucleotides: TGTGCCAGCAGCCGGACCAGGGGAAATTATGGCTACACCTTC. Its protein is CASSRTRGNYGYTF.

The V and J genes are TRBV18 and TRBJ2-6, with D possibly matching TRBD2 (6 bases). V lost 2 bases, J lost 0 bases, and 11 bases lay in between. CDR3 length: 17 residues. CDR1 KGHSH and CDR2 LQKENI come from the germline V gene. CDR3 DNA sequence: TGTGCCAGCTCACCATTGGGAGGACACTCTGGGGCCAACGTCCTGACTTTC. It yields the protein CASSPLGGHSGANVLTF. Full variable domain (remainder filled in from reference TRBV18 and TRBJ2-6): NAGVMQNPRHLVRRRGQEARLRCSPMKGHSHVYWYRQLPEEGLKFMVYLQKENIIDESGMPKERFSAEFPKEGPSILRIQQVVRGDSAAYFCASSPLGGHSGANVLTFGAGSRLTVL.

The chain carries TRBV6-1 and TRBJ1-6, with 9 bases lining up with TRBD1. The CDR3 length is 18 residues. The ends lost 0 bases at V and 6 bases at J; junction bases unmatched: 9. The germline V gene has CDR1 MNHNS and CDR2 SASEGT. The CDR3 region has the DNA TGTGCCAGCAGTGAAGCTAGACGACGGGGACAGGGTAATTCACCCCTCCACTTT. Its translation is CASSEARRRGQGNSPLHF.

J is TRBJ2-2 and V is TRBV5-6; D is perhaps TRBD1 (6 bases). The CDR3 spans 14 residues. The germline V and J ends were trimmed by 2 bases and 5 bases, with 10 bases remaining between them. In germline, CDR1 is SGHDT, CDR2 YYEEEE. CDR3 in DNA: TGTGCCAGCAGCTTTCAGGGGATGACCGGGGAGCTGTTTTTT. Translation gives CASSFQGMTGELFF.

This clone has just a few counts. CDR3 in amino acids: CASSITAGGSYNEQFF. The CDR3 DNA reads as TGTGCCAGTAGTATAACCGCGGGAGGTTCCTACAATGAGCAGTTCTTC. This chain links TRBV19 with TRBJ2-1; TRBD2 matches at 8 bases. The CDR3 runs to 16 residues. V trimming: 2 bases; J trimming: 1 base; junction bases outside the gene matches: 4. The germline gives CDR1 LNHDA, CDR2 SQIVND (reference sequence).

CDR3 sequence reads: CASSLRQGASQETQYF. The CDR3 nucleotides read TGTGCCAGCAGCTTGAGGCAGGGCGCATCCCAAGAGACCCAGTACTTC. The chain uses TRBV7-6 and TRBJ2-5; a possible D gene is TRBD1 (5 bases). Germline assignment: CDR1 SGHVS and CDR2 FNYEAQ. There are 16 residues in the CDR3. The V and J ends lost 3 bases and 1 base respectively, with 15 bases between them.

The table lists this clone with a count of one. This chain uses TRBV30 with TRBJ1-3; the D gene is possibly TRBD1 (6 bases). Germline assignment: CDR1 GTSNPN and CDR2 SVGIG (reference sequence). The V end was cut by 5 bases, the J end by 1 base, with 9 bases between. The CDR3 is 13 residues long. This chain's CDR3 is CAWEQGSGNTIYF. The DNA of the CDR3 is TGTGCCTGGGAACAGGGTTCTGGAAACACCATATATTTT.

The rearrangement joins TRBV27 to TRBJ1-2; 7 bases are shared with TRBD1. This CDR3 contains 15 residues. Looked up from germline, CDR1 is MNHEY and CDR2 is SMNVEV (reference sequence). The trim removed 6 bases at V and 4 bases at J, leaving 11 bases unmatched. CDR3 in DNA: TGTGCCAGCAGCCTTTACCAAACAGGGGTCTATGGCTACACCTTC. This gives the protein CASSLYQTGVYGYTF.

The CDR3: CASSRDRNTEAFF. The CDR3 DNA follows: TGTGCCAGCAGCCGGGACAGGAACACTGAAGCTTTCTTT. This chain uses TRBV5-6 with TRBJ1-1; the match to TRBD1 covers 7 bases. The junction had 1 base not matched to a gene; V was cut back by 4 bases and J by 1 base. CDR1 is SGHDT, CDR2 YYEEEE, per germline. The CDR3 has 13 residues. Full variable domain (remainder filled in from reference TRBV5-6 and TRBJ1-1): DAGVTQSPTHLIKTRGQQVTLRCSPKSGHDTVSWYQQALGQGPQFIFQYYEEEERQRGNFPDRFSGHQFPNYSSELNVNALLLGDSALYLCASSRDRNTEAFFGQGTRLTVV.